This is a list of T cell receptor beta chains from one sample in a study of blood T cell repertoires in COVID-19. The table came from immunoSEQ multiplex PCR; TCRdb's copy has only in-frame clones and leaves some out. The table lists roughly 410,000 clones, roughly nine tenths of them singletons, with 0.95% to 1.5% in the top ten. Specimen: peripheral blood. The origin of the receptors is a man in his forties with acute or convalescent COVID-19. Each CDR3 is given with its conserved first and last residue. Each record gives: V gene, D gene, J gene, clone size, CDR3 DNA, CDR3 protein. D genes are given only for firm matches. For some rows the clone size is stated as once, few or many, or as a class when expanded; others skip it.

TRBV28	NA	TRBJ1-2	NA	TGTGCCAGCAGTCGGCAGGGGTATGGCTACACCTTC	CASSRQGYGYTF
TRBV24-1	TRBD1	TRBJ2-3	NA	TGTGCCACCAGTGATTCAGACAGGGCGGACACAGATACGCAGTATTTT	CATSDSDRADTDTQYF
TRBV13	TRBD1	TRBJ1-3	NA	TGTGCCAGCAGCCAAGCACCGGGACAGGCGAGCTCTGGAAACACCATATATTTT	CASSQAPGQASSGNTIYF
TRBV29-1	NA	TRBJ2-3	NA	TGCAGCGCTCGGGACTGGTCCACAGATACGCAGTATTTT	CSARDWSTDTQYF
TRBV27	NA	TRBJ1-6	NA	TGTGCCAGCAGTTTATCCCTGCGTGCGGGGTCACCCCTCCACTTT	CASSLSLRAGSPLHF
TRBV19	TRBD1	TRBJ1-1	NA	TGTGCCAGCGCATTCCGGGACAGGGCCCGGAACACTGAAGCTTTCTTT	CASAFRDRARNTEAFF
TRBV16	NA	TRBJ1-5	NA	TGTGCCAGCAGCCAGACAAGCAATCAGCCCCAGCATTTT	CASSQTSNQPQHF
TRBV28	NA	TRBJ2-1	NA	TGTGCCAGCTCCCTCCTGGTGAGGGCACGGGGCAATGAGCAGTTCTTC	CASSLLVRARGNEQFF
TRBV4-2	NA	TRBJ2-1	NA	TGTGCCAGCAGCCAAGATCGGAGGGGCGGTGAGCAGTTCTTC	CASSQDRRGGEQFF
TRBV5-4	NA	TRBJ2-1	NA	TGTGCCAGCAGCTTGGACCGGGGAGCGGGCCGGGGTGAGCAGTTCTTC	CASSLDRGAGRGEQFF
TRBV3-1/TRBV3-2	NA	TRBJ2-1	NA	TGTGCCAGCAGCTGGCCAGCGAGGGGGAAAGGGCATGAGCAGTTCTTC	CASSWPARGKGHEQFF
TRBV5-1	TRBD1	TRBJ2-1	NA	TGCGCCAGCAGCCCCCCGGACAGGGTTTACAATGAGCAGTTCTTC	CASSPPDRVYNEQFF
TRBV30	NA	TRBJ2-3	NA	TGTGCCTGGAGTGTGGCTGGAGCAGCTACGCAGTATTTT	CAWSVAGAATQYF
TRBV28	TRBD2	TRBJ2-1	NA	TGTGCCAGCAGTTCTGCGGGAGGGCCCACGACCTACAATGAGCAGTTCTTC	CASSSAGGPTTYNEQFF
TRBV19	NA	TRBJ2-7	once	TGTGCCAGTAGTATACAGGGGACCTACGAGCAGTACTTC	CASSIQGTYEQYF
TRBV28	NA	TRBJ1-6	NA	TGTGCCAGCAGTTTTTCGGGATCGAGGAGCTCCTATAATTCACCCCTCCACTTT	CASSFSGSRSSYNSPLHF
TRBV5-1	TRBD2	TRBJ2-5	once	TGCGCCAGCAGCTCCGGACTAGCGGGATACTTGCAAGAGACCCAGTACTTC	CASSSGLAGYLQETQYF
TRBV27	TRBD1	TRBJ2-2	NA	TGTGCCAGCAGTTTCGCGGGACAGGGAGGTACCGGGGAGCTGTTTTTT	CASSFAGQGGTGELFF
TRBV3-1/TRBV3-2	TRBD1	TRBJ1-2	NA	TGTGCCAGCAGCCCCCGGGACAGGGGGCCCGGTGGCTACACCTTC	CASSPRDRGPGGYTF
TRBV28	NA	TRBJ1-6	NA	TGTGCCAGCAGGTACTATAATTCACCCCTCCACTTT	CASRYYNSPLHF